This is a list of T cell receptor beta chains from one sample in a study of immune cell composition in non-small cell lung cancer. Using immunoSEQ multiplex PCR, the repertoire was profiled, and TCRdb retains in-frame clones only, with some absent. The sample consists of under 4,500 clones, more than 75% of them appearing once. Input material: non-adjacent lung tissue. Receptor source: a human donor with non-small cell lung cancer. Each CDR3 is given with its conserved first and last residue. The order of the fields is clone size, V gene, J gene, D gene, CDR3 DNA, CDR3 protein. A D gene is named only where the DNA matches it firmly. Expanded clones get a size class; other rows say once, few or many, or leave the size out.

NA	TRBV4-1	TRBJ2-5	NA	TGCGCCAGCAGCCAAGAGGGTCGACAGCAAGAGACCCAGTACTTC	CASSQEGRQQETQYF
NA	TRBV7-2	TRBJ2-3	NA	TGTGCCAGCAGCTTAAGAATCATCGCGGTAGAGGATACGCAGTATTTT	CASSLRIIAVEDTQYF
NA	TRBV5-1	TRBJ2-7	NA	TGCGCCAGCAGCTTGGCCGTTGGACAGTACGAGCAGTACTTC	CASSLAVGQYEQYF
once	TRBV4-2	TRBJ2-7	TRBD2	TGTGCCAGCAGCCAAGATTGGACTAGCGGCAATCCCTACGAGCAGTACTTC	CASSQDWTSGNPYEQYF
NA	TRBV2	TRBJ2-6	NA	TGTGCCAGCACCCCAGCCGGGGGTAGTTCTGGGGCCAACGTCCTGACTTTC	CASTPAGGSSGANVLTF
NA	TRBV14	TRBJ2-7	NA	TGTGCCAGCAGCCAAGCGGGGCCCGACGGGGGTATCTACGAGCAGTACTTC	CASSQAGPDGGIYEQYF
NA	TRBV15	TRBJ2-1	TRBD1	TGTGCCACCAGCAGAGATCGAGGTAACAGGGGGGACTACAATGAGCAGTTCTTC	CATSRDRGNRGDYNEQFF
NA	TRBV5-1	TRBJ2-2	TRBD1	TGCGCCAGCAGCGTCCAGGACAGGGGGGCCGGGGAGCTGTTTTTT	CASSVQDRGAGELFF
NA	TRBV20-1	TRBJ2-5	NA	TGCAGTGCTCTCAACAAAGAGACCCAGTACTTC	CSALNKETQYF
NA	TRBV12-5	TRBJ2-1	TRBD1	TGTGCTAGTGTTCCGGGACAGGGCTACAATGAGCAGTTCTTC	CASVPGQGYNEQFF
NA	TRBV30	TRBJ1-2	NA	TGTGCCTGGAGTGACAACCACAACTATGGCTACACCTTC	CAWSDNHNYGYTF
NA	TRBV10-1	TRBJ2-1	TRBD2	TGCGCCAGCAGTGAGAGTAGCGGGATGAATAAGTATGAGCAGTTCTTC	CASSESSGMNKYEQFF
NA	TRBV5-1	TRBJ2-3	NA	TGCGCCAGCAGCCCCCAAAGCACAGATACGCAGTATTTT	CASSPQSTDTQYF
once	TRBV18	TRBJ2-1	NA	TGTGCCAGCTCACCACCGGCGGTAATTTACAATGAGCAGTTCTTC	CASSPPAVIYNEQFF
few	TRBV6-1	TRBJ1-2	TRBD1	TGTGCCAGCAGAGGGACAGGGGGAAACACCTTC	CASRGTGGNTF
NA	TRBV18	TRBJ1-6	NA	TGTGCCAGCTCACCATCGTCAGGCCTTAATTCACCCCTCCACTTT	CASSPSSGLNSPLHF
NA	TRBV18	TRBJ2-5	TRBD2	TGTGCCAGCTCACCACGGTTCGCGGGAGTACAAGAGACCCAGTACTTC	CASSPRFAGVQETQYF
NA	TRBV19	TRBJ1-1	NA	TGTGCCAGTAGTATGGTAGGGGTGGTCTCCACTGAAGCTTTCTTT	CASSMVGVVSTEAFF
NA	TRBV30	TRBJ2-5	NA	TGTGCCTGGAGTGAGACTAGTTTGCGGTACTTC	CAWSETSLRYF
NA	TRBV29-1	TRBJ1-2	NA	TGCAGCGTTGAAAGGGAGAGGGGGATTGGCTACACCTTC	CSVERERGIGYTF
NA	TRBV2	TRBJ1-1	NA	TGTGCCAGCAGTGCAGAAATGAACACTGAAGCTTTCTTT	CASSAEMNTEAFF
once	TRBV2	TRBJ1-4	TRBD1	TGTGCCAGCAGGGGACAGGGTTACGAAAAACTGTTTTTT	CASRGQGYEKLFF
NA	TRBV29-1	TRBJ1-1	TRBD1	TGCAGCGTACGACAGGGATTGAACACTGAAGCTTTCTTT	CSVRQGLNTEAFF
NA	TRBV7-9	TRBJ1-4	TRBD1	TGTGCCAGCAGCTTCACGGGACAGGGGGCCTTTGGTGAAAAACTGTTTTTT	CASSFTGQGAFGEKLFF
once	TRBV6-1	TRBJ1-5	NA	TGTGCCAGCAGTGAAGCGAATGAGGGTCATCAGCCCCAGCATTTT	CASSEANEGHQPQHF
few	TRBV30	TRBJ1-1	TRBD1	TGTGCCTGGGGACAGGGGGCCTACACTGAAGCTTTCTTT	CAWGQGAYTEAFF
NA	TRBV11-3	TRBJ2-5	NA	TGTGCCAGCAGCTTAGAGGGGAGAGGACAAGAGACCCAGTACTTC	CASSLEGRGQETQYF
NA	TRBV12-5	TRBJ1-4	TRBD1	TGTGCTAGTGGACAGGGGCAGGAAAAACTGTTTTTT	CASGQGQEKLFF
NA	TRBV29-1	TRBJ1-4	TRBD1	TGCAGCGCCGGGACAGGGTCTGAAAAACTGTTTTTT	CSAGTGSEKLFF
NA	TRBV18	TRBJ2-1	TRBD2	TGTGCCAGCTCCAACGCGGCGGGGGGGCTTAATGAGCAGTTCTTC	CASSNAAGGLNEQFF
NA	TRBV5-1	TRBJ1-6	NA	TGCGCCACGAACGGTTCACCCCTCCACTTT	CATNGSPLHF
NA	TRBV18	TRBJ2-7	NA	TGTGCCAGCTCACCAACAGGGATCCTGATCGAGTACTTC	CASSPTGILIEYF
NA	TRBV27	TRBJ2-2	TRBD2	TGTGCCAGCAGTTTACGGGAGGGCGGGGAGCTGTTTTTT	CASSLREGGELFF
NA	TRBV4-1	TRBJ1-1	NA	TGCGCCAGCAGCCAAGGCGTCGCATGGGAGTTCCACACTGAAGCTTTCTTT	CASSQGVAWEFHTEAFF
once	TRBV5-6	TRBJ2-7	TRBD2	TGTGCCAGCAGCTTGTTGGGACTAGCGGGAGGACCCATGACCTACGAGCAGTACTTC	CASSLLGLAGGPMTYEQYF
NA	TRBV14	TRBJ1-3	NA	TGTGCCAGCAGCCAAGCAACAGGGTCAAGGACCATATATTTT	CASSQATGSRTIYF
NA	TRBV11-2	TRBJ1-5	TRBD1	TGTGCCAGCAGTGGGACAGGGAATCAGCCCCAGCATTTT	CASSGTGNQPQHF
NA	TRBV5-1	TRBJ1-2	TRBD1	TGCGCCAGCAGCTCCGAACCTGGGACAGCGCTGGGCTACACCTTC	CASSSEPGTALGYTF
NA	TRBV4-2	TRBJ2-5	NA	TGTGCCAGCAGCCAAATAGGCGCTCTACAAAACGGGGAGACCCAGTACTTC	CASSQIGALQNGETQYF
NA	TRBV10-1	TRBJ2-1	NA	TGCGCCAGCAGCGGAGGCTCTAGCTCCTACAATGAGCAGTTCTTC	CASSGGSSSYNEQFF
large	TRBV2	TRBJ2-2	NA	TGTGCCAGCAGTGATTGGACTGGGGACACCGGGGAGCTGTTTTTT	CASSDWTGDTGELFF
NA	TRBV5-4	TRBJ1-1	TRBD1	TGTGCCAGCAGCCAGGGGGTGAACACTGAAGCTTTCTTT	CASSQGVNTEAFF
NA	TRBV28	TRBJ2-7	TRBD1	TGTGCCAGCAGTCCGACAGGGCCCTCCTACGAGCAGTACTTC	CASSPTGPSYEQYF
NA	TRBV28	TRBJ1-6	NA	TGTGCCAGCAAGGTGGGCTTTTCACCCCTCCACTTT	CASKVGFSPLHF
NA	TRBV7-9	TRBJ2-1	TRBD2	TGTGCCAGCAGCTTAGCCCGGCGGGGGGCCCGGGGTGAGCAGTTCTTC	CASSLARRGARGEQFF
NA	TRBV7-8	TRBJ2-1	TRBD2	TGTGCCAGCATTACTAGCGGGGTCTACAATGAGCAGTTCTTC	CASITSGVYNEQFF
NA	TRBV7-9	TRBJ2-2	TRBD1	TGTGCCAGCAGGCGAACAGGGGATACCGGGGAGCTGTTTTTT	CASRRTGDTGELFF
NA	TRBV5-4	TRBJ2-7	TRBD1	TGTGCCAGCAGCTTGGCCGGGACAGGGAACTACGAGCAGTACTTC	CASSLAGTGNYEQYF
NA	TRBV5-1	TRBJ2-1	NA	TGCGCCAGCAGCTTGGCACCAGGGAAATACAATGAGCAGTTCTTC	CASSLAPGKYNEQFF
NA	TRBV7-8	TRBJ2-1	NA	TGTGCCAGCAGCTCCTTTCGAGTCTACAATGAGCAGTTCTTC	CASSSFRVYNEQFF
NA	TRBV27	TRBJ1-1	NA	TGTGCCAGCAGTTTTTACCCCCCCCAGGGTAACGCTTTCTTT	CASSFYPPQGNAFF
few	TRBV19	TRBJ1-4	NA	TGTGCCACTTCCGACAGGAGAGATGAAAAACTGTTTTTT	CATSDRRDEKLFF